This T cell receptor beta chain was found in a study of CD8 T cells in ankylosing spondylitis. Trimming took off 6 bases at V and 0 bases at J, with 28 bases between the two ends. The CDR3 loop spans 19 amino acids. Per germline, CDR1 DFQATT and CDR2 SNEGSKA (reference sequence). Via MiXCR, TCRdb re-called the 5' RACE reads, giving one row per CDR3 protein. Of approximately 35,000 distinct CDR3 sequences in the sample, over 12% were seen once. The sample comprised blood. The chain uses TRBV20-1 and TRBJ2-3, with D perhaps being TRBD1 or TRBD2 (5 bases each). The TCR sequence derives from a male donor with ankylosing spondylitis or in good health (not recorded which). The CDR3 DNA reads TGCAGTGCGAACCAGGGCTATGGATTCGGTCGCGGGAGCACAGATACGCAGTATTTT. This translates into CSANQGYGFGRGSTDTQYF.